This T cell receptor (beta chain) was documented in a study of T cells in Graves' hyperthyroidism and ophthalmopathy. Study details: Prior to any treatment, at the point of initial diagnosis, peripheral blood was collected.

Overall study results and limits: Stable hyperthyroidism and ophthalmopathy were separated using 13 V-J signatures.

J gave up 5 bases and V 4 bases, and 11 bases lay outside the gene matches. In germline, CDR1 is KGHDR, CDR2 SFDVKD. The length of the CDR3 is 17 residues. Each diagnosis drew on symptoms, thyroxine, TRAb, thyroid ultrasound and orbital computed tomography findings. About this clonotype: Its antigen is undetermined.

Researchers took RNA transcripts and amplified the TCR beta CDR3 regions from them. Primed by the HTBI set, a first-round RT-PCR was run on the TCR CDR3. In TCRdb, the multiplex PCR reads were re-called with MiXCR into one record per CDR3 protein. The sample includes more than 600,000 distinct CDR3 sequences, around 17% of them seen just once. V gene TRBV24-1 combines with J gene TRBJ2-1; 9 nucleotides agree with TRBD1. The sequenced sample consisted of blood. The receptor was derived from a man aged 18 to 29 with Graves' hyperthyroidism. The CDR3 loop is CATSESSTGGFNNEQFF. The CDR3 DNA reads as TGTGCCACCAGTGAATCCTCGACAGGGGGTTTCAACAATGAGCAGTTCTTC.